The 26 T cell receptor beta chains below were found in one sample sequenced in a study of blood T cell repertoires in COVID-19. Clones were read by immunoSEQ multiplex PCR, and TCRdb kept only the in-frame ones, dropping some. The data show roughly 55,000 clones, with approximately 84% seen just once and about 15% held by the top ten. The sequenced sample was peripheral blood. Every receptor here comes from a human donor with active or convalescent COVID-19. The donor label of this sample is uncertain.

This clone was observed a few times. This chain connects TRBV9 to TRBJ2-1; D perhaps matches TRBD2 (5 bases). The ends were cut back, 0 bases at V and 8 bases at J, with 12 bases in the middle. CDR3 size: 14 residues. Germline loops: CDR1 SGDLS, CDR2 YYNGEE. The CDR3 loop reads CASSVVLVGDEQFF. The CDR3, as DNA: TGTGCCAGCAGCGTAGTTCTAGTCGGGGATGAGCAGTTCTTC.

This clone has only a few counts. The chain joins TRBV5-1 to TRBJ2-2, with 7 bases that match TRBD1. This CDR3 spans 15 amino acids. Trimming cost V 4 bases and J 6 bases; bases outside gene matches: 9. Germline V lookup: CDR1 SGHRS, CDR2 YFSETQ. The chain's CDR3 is CASSLGQITAGELFF. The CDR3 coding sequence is TGCGCCAGCAGCCTGGGACAGATTACGGCCGGGGAGCTGTTTTTT.

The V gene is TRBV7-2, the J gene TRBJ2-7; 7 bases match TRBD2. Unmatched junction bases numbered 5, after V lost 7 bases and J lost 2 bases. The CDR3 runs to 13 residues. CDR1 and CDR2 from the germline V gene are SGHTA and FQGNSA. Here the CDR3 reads CASTRRGTYEQYF. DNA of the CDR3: TGTGCCAGCACAAGGCGGGGGACCTACGAGCAGTACTTC.

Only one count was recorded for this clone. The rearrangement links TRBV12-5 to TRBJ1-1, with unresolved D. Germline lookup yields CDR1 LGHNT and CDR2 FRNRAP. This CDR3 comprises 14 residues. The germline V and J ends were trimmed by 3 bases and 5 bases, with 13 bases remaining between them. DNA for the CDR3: TGTGCTAGTGGTTTAGAGGGCCTGGGGACTGAAGCTTTCTTT. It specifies CASGLEGLGTEAFF. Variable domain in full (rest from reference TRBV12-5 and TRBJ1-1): DARVTQTPRHKVTEMGQEVTMRCQPILGHNTVFWYRQTMMQGLELLAYFRNRAPLDDSGMPKDRFSAEMPDATLATLKIQPSEPRDSAVYFCASGLEGLGTEAFFGQGTRLTVV.

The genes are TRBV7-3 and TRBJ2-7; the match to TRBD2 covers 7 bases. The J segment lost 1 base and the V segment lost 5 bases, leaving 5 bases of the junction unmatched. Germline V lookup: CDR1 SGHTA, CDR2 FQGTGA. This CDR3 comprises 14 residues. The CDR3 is CASSLGEGSYEQYF. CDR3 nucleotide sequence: TGTGCCAGCAGCCTCGGGGAGGGGTCCTACGAGCAGTACTTC.

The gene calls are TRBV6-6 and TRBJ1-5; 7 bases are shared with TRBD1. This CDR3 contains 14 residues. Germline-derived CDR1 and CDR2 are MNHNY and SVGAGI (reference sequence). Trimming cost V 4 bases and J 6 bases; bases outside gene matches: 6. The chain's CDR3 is CASSSTGVGQPQHF. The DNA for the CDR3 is TGTGCCAGCAGTTCAACAGGGGTGGGTCAGCCCCAGCATTTT.

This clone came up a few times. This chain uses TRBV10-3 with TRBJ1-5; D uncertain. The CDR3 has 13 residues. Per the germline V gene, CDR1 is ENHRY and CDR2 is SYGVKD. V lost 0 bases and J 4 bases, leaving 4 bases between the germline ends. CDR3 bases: TGTGCCATCAGTGAGTCTTTAAATCAGCCCCAGCATTTT. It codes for CAISESLNQPQHF.

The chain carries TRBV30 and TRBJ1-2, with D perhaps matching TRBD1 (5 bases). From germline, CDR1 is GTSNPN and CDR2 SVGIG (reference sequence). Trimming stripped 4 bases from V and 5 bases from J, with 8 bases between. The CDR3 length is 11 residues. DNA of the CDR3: TGTGCCTGGAACGGGGGTTATGGCTACACCTTC. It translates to CAWNGGYGYTF.

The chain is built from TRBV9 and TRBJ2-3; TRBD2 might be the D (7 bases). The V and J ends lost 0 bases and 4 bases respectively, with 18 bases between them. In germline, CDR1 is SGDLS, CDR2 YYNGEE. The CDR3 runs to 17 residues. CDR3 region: CASSVVGGQGVADTQYF. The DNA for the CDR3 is TGTGCCAGCAGCGTAGTGGGGGGGCAGGGAGTGGCAGATACGCAGTATTTT.

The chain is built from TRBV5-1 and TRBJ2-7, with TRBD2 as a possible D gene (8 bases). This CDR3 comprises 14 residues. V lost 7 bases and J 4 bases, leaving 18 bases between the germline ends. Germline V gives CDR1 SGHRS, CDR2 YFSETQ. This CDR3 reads CASGPGGGAYEQYF. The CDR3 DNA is TGCGCCAGCGGCCCGGGAGGGGGCGCGTACGAGCAGTACTTC. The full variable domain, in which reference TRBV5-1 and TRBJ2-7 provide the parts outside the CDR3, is KAGVTQTPRYLIKTRGQQVTLSCSPISGHRSVSWYQQTPGQGLQFLFEYFSETQRNKGNFPGRFSGRQFSNSRSEMNVSTLELGDSALYLCASGPGGGAYEQYFGPGTRLTVT.

The CDR3 nucleotides are TGTGCCAGCAGTGCAGGACAGGGGGCGCGGGAGACCCAGTACTTC. Translated: CASSAGQGARETQYF. The rearrangement joins TRBV2 to TRBJ2-5; 11 positions agree with TRBD1. There are 15 residues in the CDR3. V lost 4 bases, J lost 5 bases, and 6 bases stayed unmatched. The germline gives CDR1 SNHLY, CDR2 FYNNEI.

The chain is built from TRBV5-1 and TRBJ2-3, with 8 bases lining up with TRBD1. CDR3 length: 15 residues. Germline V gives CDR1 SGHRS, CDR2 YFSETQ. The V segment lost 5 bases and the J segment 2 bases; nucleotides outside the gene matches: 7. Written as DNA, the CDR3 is TGCGCCAGCAGATCAACAGGGGGTTTCACAGATACGCAGTATTTT. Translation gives CASRSTGGFTDTQYF. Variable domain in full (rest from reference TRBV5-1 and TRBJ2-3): KAGVTQTPRYLIKTRGQQVTLSCSPISGHRSVSWYQQTPGQGLQFLFEYFSETQRNKGNFPGRFSGRQFSNSRSEMNVSTLELGDSALYLCASRSTGGFTDTQYFGPGTRLTVL.

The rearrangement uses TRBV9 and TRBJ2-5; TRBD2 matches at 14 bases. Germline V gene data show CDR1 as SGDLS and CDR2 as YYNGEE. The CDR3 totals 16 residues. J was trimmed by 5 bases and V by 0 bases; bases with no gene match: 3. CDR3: CASSVVGLAGVETQYF. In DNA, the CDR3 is TGTGCCAGCAGCGTAGTGGGACTAGCGGGAGTTGAGACCCAGTACTTC.

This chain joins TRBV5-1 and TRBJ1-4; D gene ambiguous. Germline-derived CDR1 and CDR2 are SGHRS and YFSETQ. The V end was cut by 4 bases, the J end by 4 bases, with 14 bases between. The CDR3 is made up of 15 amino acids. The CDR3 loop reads CASSPVEYFNEKLFF. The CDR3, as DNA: TGCGCCAGCAGCCCGGTGGAGTACTTTAATGAAAAACTGTTTTTT. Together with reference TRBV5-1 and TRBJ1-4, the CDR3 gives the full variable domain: KAGVTQTPRYLIKTRGQQVTLSCSPISGHRSVSWYQQTPGQGLQFLFEYFSETQRNKGNFPGRFSGRQFSNSRSEMNVSTLELGDSALYLCASSPVEYFNEKLFFGSGTQLSVL.

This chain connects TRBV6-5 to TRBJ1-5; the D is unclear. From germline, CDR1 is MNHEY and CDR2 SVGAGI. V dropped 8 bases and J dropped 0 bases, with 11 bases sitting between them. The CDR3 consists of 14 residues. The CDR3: CASVFGGSNQPQHF. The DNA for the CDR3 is TGTGCCAGCGTTTTCGGAGGTAGCAATCAGCCCCAGCATTTT.

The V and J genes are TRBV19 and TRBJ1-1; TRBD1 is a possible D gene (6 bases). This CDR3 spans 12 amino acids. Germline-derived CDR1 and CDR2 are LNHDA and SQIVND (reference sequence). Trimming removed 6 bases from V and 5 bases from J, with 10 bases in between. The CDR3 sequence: CASSHRETEAFF. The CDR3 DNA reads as TGTGCCAGTAGCCACAGGGAGACTGAAGCTTTCTTT.

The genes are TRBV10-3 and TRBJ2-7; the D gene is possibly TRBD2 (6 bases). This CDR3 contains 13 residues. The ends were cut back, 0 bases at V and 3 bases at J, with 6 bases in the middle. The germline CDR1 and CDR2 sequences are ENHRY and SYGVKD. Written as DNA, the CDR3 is TGTGCCATCAGTGAGTCCGGGGGCTACGAGCAGTACTTC. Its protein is CAISESGGYEQYF.

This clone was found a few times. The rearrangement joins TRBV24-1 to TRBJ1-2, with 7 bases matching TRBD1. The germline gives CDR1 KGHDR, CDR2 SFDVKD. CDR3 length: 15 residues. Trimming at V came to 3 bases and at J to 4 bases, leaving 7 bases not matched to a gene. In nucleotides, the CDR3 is TGTGCCACCAGTGATGGAGGGGGCGCGAGCTATGGCTACACCTTC. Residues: CATSDGGGASYGYTF.

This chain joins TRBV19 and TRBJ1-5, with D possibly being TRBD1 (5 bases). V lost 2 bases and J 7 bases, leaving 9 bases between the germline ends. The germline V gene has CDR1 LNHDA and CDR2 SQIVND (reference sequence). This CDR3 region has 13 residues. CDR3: CASSIWGEQPQHF. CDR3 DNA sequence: TGTGCCAGTAGTATATGGGGGGAGCAGCCCCAGCATTTT.

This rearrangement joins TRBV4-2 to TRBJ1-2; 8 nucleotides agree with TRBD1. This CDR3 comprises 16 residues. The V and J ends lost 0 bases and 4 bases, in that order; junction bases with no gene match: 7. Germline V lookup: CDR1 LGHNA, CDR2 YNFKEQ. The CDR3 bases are TGTGCCAGCAGCCAAGACCCTCCAGGGGGCAGCTATGGCTACACCTTC. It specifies CASSQDPPGGSYGYTF.

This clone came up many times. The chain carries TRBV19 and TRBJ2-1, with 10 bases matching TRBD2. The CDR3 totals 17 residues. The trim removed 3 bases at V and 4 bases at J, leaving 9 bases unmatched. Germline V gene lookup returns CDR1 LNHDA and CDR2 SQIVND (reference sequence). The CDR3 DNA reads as TGTGCCAGTAGTATGGGTAGCGGGGGGTCCATTTACAATGAGCAGTTCTTC. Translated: CASSMGSGGSIYNEQFF.

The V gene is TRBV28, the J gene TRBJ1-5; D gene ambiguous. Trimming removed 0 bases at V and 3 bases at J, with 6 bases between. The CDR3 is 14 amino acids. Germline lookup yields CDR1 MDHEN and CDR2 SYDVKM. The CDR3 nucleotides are TGTGCCAGCAGTTTATGGGCAGACAATCAGCCCCAGCATTTT. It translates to CASSLWADNQPQHF.

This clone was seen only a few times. The CDR3 DNA sequence: TGCGCCAGCAGTGAGCCCTACCTGAACACTGAAGCTTTCTTT. Translated, it gives CASSEPYLNTEAFF. The chain carries TRBV10-2 and TRBJ1-1; D remains ambiguous. There are 14 residues in the CDR3. CDR1 is WSHSY, CDR2 SAAADI, per germline. Trimming removed 2 bases at V and 0 bases at J, with 7 bases between.

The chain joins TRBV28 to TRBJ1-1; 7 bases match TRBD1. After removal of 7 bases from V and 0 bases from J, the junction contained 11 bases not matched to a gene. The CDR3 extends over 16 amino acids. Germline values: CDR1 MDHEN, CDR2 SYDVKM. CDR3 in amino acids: CASNSPGTDLNTEAFF. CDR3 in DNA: TGTGCCAGCAACTCCCCCGGGACAGACTTGAACACTGAAGCTTTCTTT.

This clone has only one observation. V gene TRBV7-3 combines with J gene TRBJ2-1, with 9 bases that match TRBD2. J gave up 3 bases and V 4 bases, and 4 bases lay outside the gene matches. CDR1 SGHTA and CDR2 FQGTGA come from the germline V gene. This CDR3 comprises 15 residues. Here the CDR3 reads CASSSKTSGYNEQFF. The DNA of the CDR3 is TGTGCCAGCAGCTCAAAGACTAGCGGCTACAATGAGCAGTTCTTC.

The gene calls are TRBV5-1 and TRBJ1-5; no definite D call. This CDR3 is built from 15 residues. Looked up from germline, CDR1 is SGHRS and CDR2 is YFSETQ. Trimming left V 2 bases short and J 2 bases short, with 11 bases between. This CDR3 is CASSLGGEGNQPQHF. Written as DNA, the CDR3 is TGCGCCAGCAGCTTAGGTGGAGAGGGCAATCAGCCCCAGCATTTT. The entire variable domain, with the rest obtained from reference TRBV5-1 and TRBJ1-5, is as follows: KAGVTQTPRYLIKTRGQQVTLSCSPISGHRSVSWYQQTPGQGLQFLFEYFSETQRNKGNFPGRFSGRQFSNSRSEMNVSTLELGDSALYLCASSLGGEGNQPQHFGDGTRLSIL.